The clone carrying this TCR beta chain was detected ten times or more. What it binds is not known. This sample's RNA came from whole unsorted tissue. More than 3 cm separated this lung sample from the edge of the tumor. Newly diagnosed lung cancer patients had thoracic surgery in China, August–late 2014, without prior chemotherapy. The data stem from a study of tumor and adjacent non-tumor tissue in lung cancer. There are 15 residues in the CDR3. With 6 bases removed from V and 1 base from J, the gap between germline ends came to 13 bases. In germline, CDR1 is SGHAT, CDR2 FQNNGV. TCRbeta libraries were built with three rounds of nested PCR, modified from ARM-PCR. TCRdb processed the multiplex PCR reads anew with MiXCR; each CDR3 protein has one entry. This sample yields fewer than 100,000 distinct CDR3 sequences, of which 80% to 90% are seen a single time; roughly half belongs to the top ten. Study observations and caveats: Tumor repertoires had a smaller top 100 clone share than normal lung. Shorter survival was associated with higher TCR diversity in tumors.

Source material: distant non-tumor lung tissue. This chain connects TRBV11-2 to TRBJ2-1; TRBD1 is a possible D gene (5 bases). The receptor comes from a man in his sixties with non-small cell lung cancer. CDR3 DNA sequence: TGTGCCAGCAGACCTCAGGGCAAATCCTACAATGAGCAGTTCTTC. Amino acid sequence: CASRPQGKSYNEQFF.